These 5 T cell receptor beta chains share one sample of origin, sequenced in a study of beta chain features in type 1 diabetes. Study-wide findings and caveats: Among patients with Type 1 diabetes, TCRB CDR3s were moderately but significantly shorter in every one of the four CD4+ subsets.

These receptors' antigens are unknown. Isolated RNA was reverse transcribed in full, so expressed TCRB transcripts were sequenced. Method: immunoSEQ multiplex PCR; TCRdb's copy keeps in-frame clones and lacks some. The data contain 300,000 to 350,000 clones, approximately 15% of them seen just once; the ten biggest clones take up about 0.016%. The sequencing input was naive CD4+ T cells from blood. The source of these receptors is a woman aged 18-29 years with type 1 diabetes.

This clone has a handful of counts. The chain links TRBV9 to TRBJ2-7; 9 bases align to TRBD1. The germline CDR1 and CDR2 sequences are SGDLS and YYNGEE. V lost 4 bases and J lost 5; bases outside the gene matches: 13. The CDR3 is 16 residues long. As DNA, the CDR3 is TGTGCCAGCAGCCCACGTCCCGGGACAGGGAACCACGAGCAGTACTTC. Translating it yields CASSPRPGTGNHEQYF.

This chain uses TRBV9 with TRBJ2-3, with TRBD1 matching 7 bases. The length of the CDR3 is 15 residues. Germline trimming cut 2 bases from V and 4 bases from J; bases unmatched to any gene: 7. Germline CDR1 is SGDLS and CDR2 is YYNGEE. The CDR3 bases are TGTGCCAGCAGCGTTCGACAGGGTCGGGCAGATACGCAGTATTTT. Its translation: CASSVRQGRADTQYF. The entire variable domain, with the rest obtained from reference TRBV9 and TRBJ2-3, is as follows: DSGVTQTPKHLITATGQRVTLRCSPRSGDLSVYWYQQSLDQGLQFLIQYYNGEERAKGNILERFSAQQFPDLHSELNLSSLELGDSALYFCASSVRQGRADTQYFGPGTRLTVL.

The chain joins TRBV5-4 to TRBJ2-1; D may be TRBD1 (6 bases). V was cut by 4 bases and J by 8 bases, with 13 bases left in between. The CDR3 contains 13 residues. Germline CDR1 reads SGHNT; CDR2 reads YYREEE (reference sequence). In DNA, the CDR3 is TGTGCCAGCAGCCGGGCCCCAGGGGATGAGCAGTTCTTC. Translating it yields CASSRAPGDEQFF. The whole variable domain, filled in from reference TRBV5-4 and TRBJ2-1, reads ETGVTQSPTHLIKTRGQQVTLRCSSQSGHNTVSWYQQALGQGPQFIFQYYREEENGRGNFPPRFSGLQFPNYSSELNVNALELDDSALYLCASSRAPGDEQFFGPGTRLTVL.

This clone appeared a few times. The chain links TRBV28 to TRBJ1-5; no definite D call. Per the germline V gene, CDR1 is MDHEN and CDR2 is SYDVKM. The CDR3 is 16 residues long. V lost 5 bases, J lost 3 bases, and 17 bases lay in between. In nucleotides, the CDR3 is TGTGCCAGCAGTCGGACTGGACGGGAAGCCAATCAGCCCCAGCATTTT. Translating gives CASSRTGREANQPQHF.

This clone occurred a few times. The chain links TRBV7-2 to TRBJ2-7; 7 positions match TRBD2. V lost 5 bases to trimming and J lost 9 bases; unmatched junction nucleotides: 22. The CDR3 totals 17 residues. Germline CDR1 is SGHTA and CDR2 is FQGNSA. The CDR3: CASSLNPGTAGVTRQYV. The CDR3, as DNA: TGTGCCAGCAGCCTCAACCCCGGGACGGCGGGAGTAACAAGGCAGTACGTC.